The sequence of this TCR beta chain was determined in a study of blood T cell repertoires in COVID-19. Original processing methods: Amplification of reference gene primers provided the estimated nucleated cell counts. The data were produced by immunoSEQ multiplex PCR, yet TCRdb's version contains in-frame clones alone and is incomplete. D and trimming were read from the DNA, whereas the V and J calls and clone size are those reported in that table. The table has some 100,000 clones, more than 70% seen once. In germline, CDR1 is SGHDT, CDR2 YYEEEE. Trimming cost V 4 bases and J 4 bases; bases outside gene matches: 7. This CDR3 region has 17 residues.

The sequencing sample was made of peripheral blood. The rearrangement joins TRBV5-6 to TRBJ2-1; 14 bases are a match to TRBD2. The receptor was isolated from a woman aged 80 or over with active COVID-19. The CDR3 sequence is CASSLRTSGRQYNEQFF. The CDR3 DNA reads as TGTGCCAGCAGCCTACGGACTAGCGGGAGGCAGTACAATGAGCAGTTCTTC.